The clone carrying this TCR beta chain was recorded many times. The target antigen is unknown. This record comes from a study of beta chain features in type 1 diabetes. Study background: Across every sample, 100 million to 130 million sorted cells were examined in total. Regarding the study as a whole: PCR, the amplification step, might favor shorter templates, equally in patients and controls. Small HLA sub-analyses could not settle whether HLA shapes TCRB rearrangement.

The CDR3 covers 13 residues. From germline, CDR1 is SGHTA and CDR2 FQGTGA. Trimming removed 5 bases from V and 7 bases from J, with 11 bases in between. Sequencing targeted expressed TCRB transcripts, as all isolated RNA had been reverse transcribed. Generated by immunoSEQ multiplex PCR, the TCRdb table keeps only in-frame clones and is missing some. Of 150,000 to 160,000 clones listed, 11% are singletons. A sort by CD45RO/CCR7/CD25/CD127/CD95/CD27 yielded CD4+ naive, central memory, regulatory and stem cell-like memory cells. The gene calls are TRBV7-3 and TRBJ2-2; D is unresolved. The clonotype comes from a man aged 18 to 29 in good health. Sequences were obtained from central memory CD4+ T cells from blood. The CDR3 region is CASSRDRRGELFF. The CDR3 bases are TGTGCCAGCAGCAGGGATAGGCGCGGGGAGCTGTTTTTT.